These 23 T cell receptor beta chains came from one sample sequenced in a study of T cells in women clearing cervical HPV infection. The method was immunoSEQ multiplex PCR; TCRdb's version includes in-frame clones alone and lacks a portion of them. The sample data list approximately 39,000 clones. Source material: blood buffy coat. Receptors were obtained from a woman between 18 and 70 years old with a cervical HPV16 infection that either progressed to CIN3+ or cleared (not recorded which).

A remark on this clone: The DNA ends 3 residues before the CDR3 does, and the rest of the CDR3 is filled in from the germline J gene. This rearrangement joins TRBV7-2 to TRBJ1-6; D is unresolved. There are 16 residues in the CDR3. V gave up 0 bases and J gave up 7 bases, with 13 bases separating them. Germline lookup yields CDR1 SGHTA and CDR2 FQGNSA. Here the CDR3 reads CASSLAHTQANSPLHF. The sequenced part of the CDR3 DNA is TGTGCCAGCAGCTTAGCGCATACCCAGGCCAATTCACCC.

Worth noting for this clone: The read ends 3 residues before the CDR3 terminus; that terminus is restored from the germline J gene. Other nucleotide sequences from this sample produce the same CDR3. The rearrangement joins TRBV12-3 or TRBV12-4 to TRBJ1-2; 7 positions agree with TRBD1. With 6 bases clipped from V and 2 bases from J, the junction kept 3 bases outside the gene matches. The CDR3 is made up of 13 amino acids. Incomplete CDR3 DNA: TGTGCCAGCAGCTTACAGGGGAACTATGGC. Its protein product is CASSLQGNYG. The complete CDR3 sequence is CASSLQGNYGYTF.

Concerning this clone: The read ends 3 residues before the CDR3 terminus; that terminus is restored from the germline J gene. This sequence joins TRBV19 and TRBJ2-5, with 15 nucleotides matching TRBD2. The junction had 3 bases not matched to a gene; V was cut back by 5 bases and J by 5 bases. In germline, CDR1 is LNHDA, CDR2 SQIVND (reference sequence). The CDR3 consists of 15 residues. CDR3 bases read: TGTGCCAGTAGTTGGACTAGCGGGAGGGGGGAGACC. Translation gives CASSWTSGRGET. The whole CDR3 reads CASSWTSGRGETQYF.

The part of the CDR3 DNA that was read is TGTGCCAGCAGTTACAGACTAGCGGCGAGGGGCAATGAG. Its translation: CASSYRLAARGNE. The whole CDR3 protein is CASSYRLAARGNEQFF. V and J are TRBV6-2 or TRBV6-3 and TRBJ2-1, with 9 bases lining up with TRBD2. The DNA ends 3 residues before the CDR3 does, and the rest of the CDR3 is filled in from the germline J gene. The CDR3 spans 16 residues. Trimming cost V 2 bases and J 6 bases; bases outside gene matches: 8. In germline, CDR1 is MNHEY, CDR2 SVGEGT.

Of note for this clone: The CDR3 end is not reached by the read, which stops 3 residues before it; the germline J gene fills it in. The chain recombines TRBV7-6 with TRBJ2-7; weak D call: TRBD2 (5 bases). The V gene's germline CDR1 is SGHVS and CDR2 FNYEAQ. The length of the CDR3 is 13 residues. Trimming took 5 bases from V and 4 from J, leaving 12 bases between them. CDR3 amino acids: CASSPIEGYEQYF. CDR3 DNA (partial): TGTGCCAGCAGCCCAATCGAGGGTTACGAG.

Concerning this clone: The read gets to within 3 residues of the CDR3 end, and the germline J gene fills in the rest. The V gene is TRBV19, the J gene TRBJ1-2, with D unclear. The CDR3 is 12 amino acids. V gave up 5 bases and J gave up 6 bases, with 10 bases separating them. The V gene's germline CDR1 is LNHDA and CDR2 SQIVND (reference sequence). The CDR3 loop is CASSPRRDGYTF. The DNA read from the CDR3 is TGTGCCAGTAGTCCCCGCCGGGATGGC.

Notes on this clone: The read halts 3 residues ahead of the CDR3 end, with the missing end drawn from the germline J gene. The chain uses TRBV19 and TRBJ1-2; D is ambiguous. This CDR3 has 15 residues. Germline CDR1 and CDR2: LNHDA and SQIVND (reference sequence). The DNA read from the CDR3 is TGTGCCAGTACTGACCCTAGCGGGAGAGCCAATGAA. It specifies CASTDPSGRANE. The CDR3 reads in full as CASTDPSGRANEYTF.

Points on this clone: The read terminates 3 residues before the CDR3 end, so the remaining end is supplied by the germline J gene. The chain uses TRBV5-1 and TRBJ2-5; D remains unclear. This CDR3 is built from 11 residues. V lost 0 bases and J 7 bases, leaving 4 bases between the germline ends. CDR1 SGHRS and CDR2 YFSETQ come from the germline V gene. CDR3 residues: CASSLGRTQYF. Incomplete CDR3 DNA: TGCGCCAGCAGCTTGGGTCGGACC.

Turning to this clone: The CDR3 is cut off 3 residues early in the read; its end comes from the germline J gene. V is TRBV27 and J is TRBJ2-7, with 13 nucleotides matching TRBD2. The germline CDR1 and CDR2 sequences are MNHEY and SMNVEV (reference sequence). V was clipped by 7 bases and J by 6 bases; unmatched bases: 9. The CDR3 is 15 amino acids. CDR3 sequence: CASIGLAGAKSEQYF. The DNA read from the CDR3 is TGTGCCAGCATTGGACTAGCGGGAGCGAAAAGCGAG.

As for this clone: The read is 3 residues too short to cover the CDR3 end, so that end is filled in from the germline J gene. The rearrangement uses TRBV12-3 or TRBV12-4 and TRBJ2-5; TRBD2 aligns across 12 bases. The V gene end was trimmed by 6 bases and the J gene end by 1 base; junction bases not matched to a gene: 3. The CDR3 totals 15 residues. CDR3 DNA, as far as it was read: TGTGCCAGCAGCGGACTAGCGGGGCCCCAAGAGACC. It is translated as CASSGLAGPQET. Given in full, the CDR3 is CASSGLAGPQETQYF.

On this clone itself: The read comes to an end 3 residues before the CDR3 does, leaving the germline J gene to fill in the end. The chain has TRBV11-3 and TRBJ1-6, with unresolved D. V was cut by 2 bases and J by 8 bases, with 7 bases left in between. Germline lookup yields CDR1 SGHNT and CDR2 YENEEA. The CDR3 extends over 13 amino acids. CDR3 residues: CASSLSFDSPLHF. The part of the CDR3 DNA that was read is TGTGCCAGCAGCTTAAGCTTTGATTCACCC.

Notes on this clone: The junction and the germline gene differ at one end; a read error may be behind it. The CDR3 goes on 3 residues after the read ends, and that part is filled in from the germline J gene. The chain uses TRBV4-2 and TRBJ2-7; tentatively, D is TRBD1 (6 bases). CDR3 length: 15 residues. Germline V lookup: CDR1 LGHNA, CDR2 YNFKEQ. CDR3 residues: CASSQENAQGSEQYF. The part of the CDR3 DNA that was read is TGCGCCAGCAGCCAAGAAAACGCACAGGGCAGCGAG.

Turning to this clone: The observed sequence ends 3 residues before the CDR3 terminus, with the missing tail filled in from the germline J gene. V usage is TRBV29-1 and J usage is TRBJ1-2, with a tentative D call TRBD1 (5 bases). The CDR3 sequence is 13 residues long. CDR1 is SQVTM and CDR2 is ANQGSEA in the germline V gene. Trimming took off 5 bases at V and 2 bases at J, with 12 bases between the two ends. The CDR3 sequence: CSVTDSFNYGYTF. CDR3 bases read: TGCAGCGTTACTGACAGCTTCAACTATGGC.

Regarding this clone: The DNA ends 3 residues before the CDR3 does, and the rest of the CDR3 is filled in from the germline J gene. The chain recombines TRBV14 with TRBJ2-5, with a tentative D call TRBD1 (5 bases). V shed 3 bases and J shed 4 bases, with 12 bases lying between them. The CDR3 sequence is 14 residues long. The germline gives CDR1 SGHDN, CDR2 FVKESK. CDR3 sequence reads: CASSQARVAETQYF. The sequenced part of the CDR3 DNA is TGTGCCAGCAGCCAGGCCAGGGTGGCAGAGACC.

On this clone: The sequenced fragment ends 3 residues before the CDR3 boundary, so the rest is inferred from the germline J gene. The chain is built from TRBV30 and TRBJ1-2, with TRBD1 matching 8 bases. The V and J ends lost 4 bases and 2 bases, in that order; junction bases with no gene match: 9. The germline CDR1 and CDR2 sequences are GTSNPN and SVGIG (reference sequence). The CDR3 loop spans 15 amino acids. This CDR3 reads CAWTGTGLGNYGYTF. The covered CDR3 bases are TGTGCCTGGACCGGGACAGGTCTGGGGAACTATGGC.

To note about this clone: The observed sequence ends 3 residues before the CDR3 terminus, with the missing tail filled in from the germline J gene. The chain combines TRBV12-3 or TRBV12-4 with TRBJ2-3; 14 bases are shared with TRBD2. The ends lost 2 bases at V and 4 bases at J; junction bases unmatched: 8. This CDR3 region has 18 residues. The CDR3 sequence: CASSLRLAGGPVSDTQYF. The DNA read from the CDR3 is TGTGCCAGCAGTTTAAGACTAGCGGGAGGGCCTGTCTCAGATACG.

Details on this clone: The sequence runs out 3 residues before the end of the CDR3; the remainder is reconstructed from the germline J gene. The rearrangement joins TRBV30 to TRBJ1-1; D possibly corresponds to TRBD1 (5 bases). Trimming removed 3 bases from V and 1 base from J, with 6 bases in between. Germline-derived CDR1 and CDR2 are GTSNPN and SVGIG (reference sequence). This CDR3 comprises 12 residues. CDR3 sequence reads: CAWRTANTEAFF. Partial CDR3 DNA: TGTGCCTGGAGGACAGCGAACACTGAA.

To note about this clone: The read halts 3 residues ahead of the CDR3 end, with the missing end drawn from the germline J gene. The V call is TRBV20-1, the J call TRBJ2-7, with a possible D match to TRBD2 (5 bases). Germline loops: CDR1 DFQATT, CDR2 SNEGSKA (reference sequence). V was trimmed by 6 bases and J by 3 bases, leaving 21 bases between them. The CDR3 covers 15 residues. The CDR3 bases that were read are TGCAGTGCGGAGAGCGGTCTTAGCGCGCTCTACGAG. It yields the protein CSAESGLSALYE. The entire CDR3 protein reads CSAESGLSALYEQYF.

Notes on this clone: The DNA ends 3 residues before the CDR3 does, and the rest of the CDR3 is filled in from the germline J gene. The V gene is TRBV20-1, the J gene TRBJ2-5, with 12 bases fitting TRBD2. V shed 0 bases and J 5 bases; nucleotides not matched to a gene: 4. Germline V gene lookup returns CDR1 DFQATT and CDR2 SNEGSKA (reference sequence). The CDR3 extends over 15 amino acids. The CDR3 region is CSARDPSGGVETQYF. Partial CDR3 DNA: TGCAGTGCTAGAGACCCTAGCGGGGGGGTGGAGACC.

With respect to this clone: The read terminates 3 residues ahead of where the CDR3 ends, so the germline J gene completes it. The chain employs TRBV20-1 and TRBJ1-1, with D perhaps TRBD1 (6 bases). The germline CDR1 and CDR2 sequences are DFQATT and SNEGSKA (reference sequence). The CDR3 is 18 residues long. The covered CDR3 bases are TGCAGTGCTAGAGATGCGGAGACAGGAGGGCGAGGTTTTCTGGGA. This encodes CSARDAETGGRGFLG. The CDR3 as a whole reads CSARDAETGGRGFLGAFF.

Turning to this clone: The read ends 3 residues shy of where the CDR3 ends; the end is completed using the germline J gene. V and J are TRBV3-1 (or the pseudogene TRBV3-2) and TRBJ1-6; possible D gene TRBD1, 6 bases. The germline V gene encodes CDR1 LGHDT and CDR2 YNNKEL (reference sequence). V lost 4 bases, J lost 9 bases, and 16 bases lay in between. The CDR3 totals 15 residues. CDR3 region: CASSLRQEFLSPLHF. CDR3 DNA, as far as it was read: TGTGCCAGCAGCCTCCGACAGGAGTTCCTTTCACCC.

A note on this clone: From the germline J gene comes the end of the CDR3, since the read stops 3 residues before it. The chain has TRBV19 and TRBJ2-2; 9 nucleotides agree with TRBD2. The CDR3 totals 14 residues. V shed 5 bases, J shed 6 bases, and the junction held 4 bases outside the gene matches. Germline CDR1 is LNHDA and CDR2 is SQIVND (reference sequence). The CDR3 bases that were read are TGTGCCAGTAGTCTAATAGCGGGAGCCGGGGAG. It yields the protein CASSLIAGAGE. The CDR3, in full, reads CASSLIAGAGELFF. Using reference TRBV19 and TRBJ2-2 for the parts outside the CDR3, the full variable domain is DGGITQSPKYLFRKEGQNVTLSCEQNLNHDAMYWYRQDPGQGLRLIYYSQIVNDFQKGDIAEGYSVSREKKESFPLTVTSAQKNPTAFYLCASSLIAGAGELFFGEGSRLTVL.

A note on this clone: The read is 3 residues too short to cover the CDR3 end, so that end is filled in from the germline J gene. The chain uses TRBV11-2 and TRBJ1-6, with D unresolved. Trimming removed 1 base at V and 8 bases at J, with 3 bases between. This CDR3 has 12 amino acids. Germline CDR1 SGHAT, CDR2 FQNNGV. This CDR3 reads CASSLAYSPLHF. The CDR3 DNA, read in part, is TGTGCCAGCAGCTTAGCATATTCACCC.